The clone carrying this T cell receptor (beta chain) was recorded only once. Antigen: not known. This sample is drawn from a study of OX40 agonist ivuxolimab in advanced cancers. Study information: Having had anti-PD-1, anti-PD-L1 or anti-CTLA-4 therapy before was allowed, and under 50% had some. Partial response was recorded in three patients: one hepatocellular carcinoma and two cutaneous melanoma cases.

Study outcomes and limitations: Researchers report that CD8+ T cells had, on average, more expanded clones than CD4+.

V lost 5 bases and J lost 2; bases outside the gene matches: 2. Germline V gene lookup returns CDR1 SGHAT and CDR2 FQNNGV. The length of the CDR3 is 13 residues. Some clones are missing from TCRdb's copy, which holds only in-frame ones; the method was immunoSEQ multiplex PCR. Counted here are around 50,000 clones, approximately 90% occurring once; the ten biggest clones make up around half. Source: CD4+ or CD8+ T cells sorted from blood, taken in a trial of the OX40 agonist ivuxolimab. The chain employs TRBV11-2 and TRBJ1-2; 7 bases align to TRBD1. The clonotype comes from an adult with an advanced solid tumor such as melanoma, head and neck, liver or kidney cancer. The CDR3 region has the DNA TGTGCCAGCAGCATGGACAGGAACTATGGCTACACCTTC. Amino acid sequence: CASSMDRNYGYTF.